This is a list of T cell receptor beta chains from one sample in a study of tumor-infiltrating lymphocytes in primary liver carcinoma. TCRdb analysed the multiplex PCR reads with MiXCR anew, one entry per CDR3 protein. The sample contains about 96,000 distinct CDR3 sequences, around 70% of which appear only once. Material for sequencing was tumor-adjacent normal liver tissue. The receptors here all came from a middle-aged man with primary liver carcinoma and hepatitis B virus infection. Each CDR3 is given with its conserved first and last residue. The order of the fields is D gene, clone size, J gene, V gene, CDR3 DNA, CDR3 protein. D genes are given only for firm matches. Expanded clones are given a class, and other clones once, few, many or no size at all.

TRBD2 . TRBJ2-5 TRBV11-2 TGTGCCAGCAGTCAAACCCCTAGCGGCGGGCAGTACTTC CASSQTPSGGQYF
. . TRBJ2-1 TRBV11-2 TGTGCCAGCAGCCGTACAGAGGGGAGATTAGTGAGGCCCAATGAGCAGTTCTTC CASSRTEGRLVRPNEQFF
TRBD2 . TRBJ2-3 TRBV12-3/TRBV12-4 TGTGCCAGCAGTCAGGACGGCTACTCCAGCGGGAGGTCCCCAGATACGCGGTATTTT CASSQDGYSSGRSPDTRYF
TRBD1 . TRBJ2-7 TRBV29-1 TGCAGCGTCGGGCAGGGGGCGATCGGGGAGCAGTACTTC CSVGQGAIGEQYF
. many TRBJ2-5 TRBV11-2 TGTGCCAGCAGCTTAGGACAGGAAGAGACCCAGTACTTC CASSLGQEETQYF
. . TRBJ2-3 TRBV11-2 TGTGCCAGCAGCTTAGGACAGCTAAGCACAGATACGCAATATTTT CASSLGQLSTDTQYF
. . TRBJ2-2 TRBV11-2 TGTGCCAGCAGGGAGGCTAGCAGGAGAAGCGGGGAGCTGTTTTTT CASREASRRSGELFF
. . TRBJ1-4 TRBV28 TGTGCCACCAACCCGGGACGGTTCTATGAAAAACTGTTTTTT CATNPGRFYEKLFF
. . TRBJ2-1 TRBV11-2 TGTGACAGCAGTCGAGCGGACGAGCAGTTCTTC CDSSRADEQFF
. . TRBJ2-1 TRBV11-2 TGTGACAGTCATTCATTATCAACTCAGGCGGAGCAGTTCTTC CDSHSLSTQAEQFF
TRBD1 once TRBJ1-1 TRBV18 TGTGCCAGCTCACCACCGCGACAGGGAATTGCTTTCTTT CASSPPRQGIAFF
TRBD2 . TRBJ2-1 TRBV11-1 TGTGCCAGCAGCCAGGGACTAGCGGGACAAGTTGTCAATGAGCAGTTCTTC CASSQGLAGQVVNEQFF
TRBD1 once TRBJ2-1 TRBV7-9 TGTGTCAGCAGCTCGCGGGACAGGGGGTTATATGAGCAGTTCTTT CVSSSRDRGLYEQFF
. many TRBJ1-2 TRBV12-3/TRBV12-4 TGTGCCAGCAGTTTTTTCATTGGACCCGAATTCTATGGCTACACCTTC CASSFFIGPEFYGYTF
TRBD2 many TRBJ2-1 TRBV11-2 TGTGCCAGCAGCTTAGGGGGACTAGCGGGAGGGCCCTACAATGAGCAGTTCTTC CASSLGGLAGGPYNEQFF
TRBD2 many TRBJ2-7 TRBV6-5 TGTGCCAGCAGTTACTCGGGGCTAGCGGGAGGGCTCTACGAGCAGTACTTC CASSYSGLAGGLYEQYF
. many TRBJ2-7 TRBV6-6 TGTGCCAGCAGTTACTTGGGGCCCTCACCCCACCGGGACGAGGACGTCTACGAGCAGTACTTC CASSYLGPSPHRDEDVYEQYF
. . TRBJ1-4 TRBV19 TGTGCCAGTGGTATCACCGGGACGGCTAATGAAAAACTGTTTTTT CASGITGTANEKLFF
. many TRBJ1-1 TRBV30 TGTGCCTGGGCCAAAGCTTTCTTT CAWAKAFF
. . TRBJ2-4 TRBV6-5 TGTACCAGCAGTCACTCAGGGAGAGGAAACATTCAGTACTTC CTSSHSGRGNIQYF
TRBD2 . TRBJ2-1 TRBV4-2 TGTGCCAGCAACCCTAGCGGGACCCACAATGAGCAATTCTTC CASNPSGTHNEQFF
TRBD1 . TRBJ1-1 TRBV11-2 TGTACCAGCAGCCCCTACGGACAGGGGGCAAGGAACACTGAAGCTTTCTTT CTSSPYGQGARNTEAFF
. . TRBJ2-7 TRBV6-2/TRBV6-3 TGTGCCAGCAGCTGCGGTGCCAGGGCCTACTCCTACGAGCAGTACTTC CASSCGARAYSYEQYF
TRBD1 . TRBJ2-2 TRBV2 TGTGCCAGCAGTGGGACAGGGTCCTCCCGGGAGCTGTTTTTT CASSGTGSSRELFF
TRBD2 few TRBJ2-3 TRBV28 TGTGCCAGCAGTGTTTGGGAGGGGACAGATACGCAGTATTTT CASSVWEGTDTQYF
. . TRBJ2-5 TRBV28 TGTGGCAGCAGTAAACCCCAAGAGACCCAGTACTTC CGSSKPQETQYF
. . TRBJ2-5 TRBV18 TGTGCCAGCTCACTTACAGTGGACAGCCAAGAGACCCAGTACTTC CASSLTVDSQETQYF
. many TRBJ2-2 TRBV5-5 TGTGCCAGCAGCGTTACAGGGAGACAGGAAAAAACCGGGGAGCTGTTTTTT CASSVTGRQEKTGELFF
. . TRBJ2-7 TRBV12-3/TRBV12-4 TGTGCCAGCACTCGGGCGGGGGCCCTACTCTCCTACGAGCAGTACTTC CASTRAGALLSYEQYF
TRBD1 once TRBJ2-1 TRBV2 TGTACCAGCAGGGGGATTAGCGCCTACAATGAGCAGTTCTTC CTSRGISAYNEQFF
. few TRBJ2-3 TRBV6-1 TGTGCCAGCAGTCTAACTAGACCAGATACGCAGTGTTTT CASSLTRPDTQCF
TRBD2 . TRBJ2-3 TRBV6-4 TGTGCCGGCAGTGATTACGCGGGAGGGCCAGATACGCAGTATTTT CAGSDYAGGPDTQYF
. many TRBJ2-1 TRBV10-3 TGTGCCACCTGGGGGGAGAAGAATATCCATGAGCAGTTCTTC CATWGEKNIHEQFF
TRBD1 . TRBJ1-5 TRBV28 TGTGCCAGCAGTCCCGACAGGGGGACCGGCAATCAGCCCCAGCATTTT CASSPDRGTGNQPQHF
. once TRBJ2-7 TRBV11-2 TGCGCCAGCAGCTTAACCGACTGGGCCTACGAGCAATACTTC CASSLTDWAYEQYF
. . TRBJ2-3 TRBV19 TGTGCCAGTAGTCCGGGGGACCGGGTTCGCACAGATACGCAGTATTTT CASSPGDRVRTDTQYF
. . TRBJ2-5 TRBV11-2 TGTACCAGCAGCTTAGGTCGCTGGGTCGACGAGGAGTACTTC CTSSLGRWVDEEYF
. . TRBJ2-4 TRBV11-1 TGTGCTAGCAGCCCTGGCCCTCCGGGCAAAAACATTCAGTACTTC CASSPGPPGKNIQYF